Sequencing of this TCR beta chain was carried out in a study of cytomegalovirus exposure and HLA in healthy donors. Study summary: A later analysis reported the same platform for the 100 to 150 validation repertoires and the roughly 700 first-cohort repertoires. Study-wide results and caveats: For most TCR sequences rarity was the rule, although some public TCRs occurred in many donors. Using the classifier, cytomegalovirus status was reportedly diagnosed with high specificity and sensitivity. Investigators reported approximately 150 TCR beta chains as tied to cytomegalovirus.

On this clone itself: What it binds is not known.

J lost 6 bases, V lost 3 bases, and 10 bases had no gene match. CDR1 and CDR2 from the germline V gene are MDHEN and SYDVKM. The CDR3 has 15 residues. Using immunoSEQ multiplex PCR, the repertoire was profiled, and TCRdb retains in-frame clones only, with some absent. Among about 200,000 clones listed, about nine tenths were seen once. The TCR sequence derives from a woman between 18 and 29 years old in good health and CMV-seropositive. The sample consisted of PBMCs. The chain carries TRBV28 and TRBJ1-1; 7 bases agree with TRBD1. The CDR3 spells CASSFRQGGVAEAFF. The CDR3 DNA reads as TGTGCCAGCAGTTTTCGTCAGGGGGGAGTAGCTGAAGCTTTCTTT.